The next 25 T cell receptor beta chains were all read from a single sample in a study of cytomegalovirus exposure and HLA in healthy donors. The PCR had 60 Vbeta and 13 Jbeta primers. Data came from immunoSEQ multiplex PCR; TCRdb stores just in-frame clones and leaves some out. The top ten clones hold about 11% of a sample with roughly 150,000 clones, roughly 75% of them seen once. Sequenced input: PBMCs. Every receptor here comes from a man aged 18 to 35 in good health and CMV-seropositive.

The chain combines TRBV6-5 with TRBJ2-1; possible D gene TRBD2, 6 bases. The CDR3 loop spans 15 amino acids. V lost 10 bases and J 0 bases, leaving 16 bases between the germline ends. The V gene's germline CDR1 is MNHEY and CDR2 SVGAGI. The CDR3 bases are TGTGCCACCGGGAGAGACTGGAGCTCCTACAATGAGCAGTTCTTC. It translates to CATGRDWSSYNEQFF.

J is TRBJ2-7 and V is TRBV5-1; TRBD2 matches at 11 bases. Germline V gene data show CDR1 as SGHRS and CDR2 as YFSETQ. V lost 4 bases and J lost 4; bases outside the gene matches: 4. The length of the CDR3 is 14 residues. The CDR3 loop is CASSTSGSIYEQYF. The CDR3 nucleotides read TGCGCCAGCAGCACTAGCGGGAGTATATACGAGCAGTACTTC.

On this clone itself: The CDR3 ends on some other residue instead of the conserved phenylalanine or tryptophan, so this is likely a read error. This sequence joins TRBV28 and TRBJ1-2, with D uncertain. This CDR3 has 13 amino acids. CDR1 is MDHEN and CDR2 is SYDVKM in the germline V gene. Between the trimmed V and J ends, which lost 11 bases and 8 bases, there was a span of 21 bases. Here the CDR3 reads CAYQRERSDGYTS. The CDR3, as DNA: TGTGCCTACCAACGGGAGCGGTCGGACGGCTACACCTCC.

The chain links TRBV28 to TRBJ1-2, with D possibly matching TRBD1 (5 bases). The CDR3 contains 12 residues. The V and J ends lost 6 bases and 7 bases respectively, with 12 bases between them. Germline CDR1 reads MDHEN; CDR2 reads SYDVKM. The DNA for the CDR3 is TGTGCCAGCAGCCGGGGGTTGGGTGGCTACACCTTC. It encodes CASSRGLGGYTF.

The chain links TRBV5-6 to TRBJ1-1, with 12 nucleotides matching TRBD1. The CDR3 consists of 15 residues. V gave up 4 bases and J gave up 6 bases; unmatched junction bases: 7. Germline values: CDR1 SGHDT, CDR2 YYEEEE. Here the CDR3 DNA reads TGTGCCAGCAGCCCCGGGACAGGGGGCTGGCCTGAAGCTTTCTTT. It yields the protein CASSPGTGGWPEAFF. Drawing the rest from reference TRBV5-6 and TRBJ1-1, the complete variable domain is DAGVTQSPTHLIKTRGQQVTLRCSPKSGHDTVSWYQQALGQGPQFIFQYYEEEERQRGNFPDRFSGHQFPNYSSELNVNALLLGDSALYLCASSPGTGGWPEAFFGQGTRLTVV.

The chain has TRBV6-4 and TRBJ1-5; D remains ambiguous. Per the germline V gene, CDR1 is MRHNA and CDR2 is SNTAGT. There are 12 residues in the CDR3. Trimming left V 4 bases short and J 6 bases short, with 7 bases between. CDR3 sequence: CASSASCQPQHF. The CDR3 nucleotides are TGTGCCAGCAGTGCTTCTTGTCAGCCCCAGCATTTT.

This sequence joins TRBV28 and TRBJ1-5, with 7 positions matching TRBD1. Germline values: CDR1 MDHEN, CDR2 SYDVKM. V gave up 4 bases and J gave up 3 bases; unmatched junction bases: 6. The CDR3 has 15 amino acids. CDR3 bases: TGTGCCAGCAGTTATTCAGGGGGAATCAATCAGCCCCAGCATTTT. Translated, it gives CASSYSGGINQPQHF.

V and J are TRBV19 and TRBJ1-4; 9 nucleotides agree with TRBD1. V shed 5 bases and J 7 bases; nucleotides not matched to a gene: 5. From germline, CDR1 is LNHDA and CDR2 SQIVND (reference sequence). The CDR3 covers 14 residues. In DNA, the CDR3 is TGTGCCAGTAGTGAGACAGGGGGAGGTGAAAAACTGTTTTTT. Translation: CASSETGGGEKLFF. The whole variable domain, filled in from reference TRBV19 and TRBJ1-4, reads DGGITQSPKYLFRKEGQNVTLSCEQNLNHDAMYWYRQDPGQGLRLIYYSQIVNDFQKGDIAEGYSVSREKKESFPLTVTSAQKNPTAFYLCASSETGGGEKLFFGSGTQLSVL.

This chain connects TRBV2 to TRBJ2-7; D is perhaps TRBD1 (7 bases). The germline V gene encodes CDR1 SNHLY and CDR2 FYNNEI. V lost 7 bases, J lost 5 bases, and 21 bases lay in between. There are 15 residues in the CDR3. The CDR3 DNA sequence: TGTGCCAGCAACCCAGGGGGGACGCAGGCCCACGAGCAGTACTTC. Translated: CASNPGGTQAHEQYF.

The V gene is TRBV27, the J gene TRBJ2-1, with 12 bases that match TRBD1. The CDR3 has 17 residues. The V gene end was trimmed by 1 base and the J gene end by 14 bases; junction bases not matched to a gene: 15. Per germline, CDR1 MNHEY and CDR2 SMNVEV (reference sequence). CDR3 in amino acids: CASSLLGGDRGLCRKFF. CDR3 nucleotides: TGTGCCAGCAGTTTATTGGGCGGGGACAGGGGGCTGTGTAGAAAGTTCTTC.

With regard to this clone: The junction differs from germline at one of its ends, possibly a read error. This rearrangement joins TRBV4-1 to TRBJ1-5; 8 nucleotides line up with TRBD1. The V gene's germline CDR1 is MGHRA and CDR2 YSYEKL. The CDR3 totals 16 residues. This CDR3 reads CARSQDDRGSSQPQHF. In DNA, the CDR3 is TGCGCCCGCAGCCAAGATGACAGGGGATCCTCTCAGCCCCAGCATTTT.

The CDR3 bases are TGTGCCAGCAGCAAACCGGGACAGAACACCGGGGAGCTGTTTTTT. Amino acids: CASSKPGQNTGELFF. The chain recombines TRBV7-2 with TRBJ2-2, with D perhaps matching TRBD1 (6 bases). CDR1 SGHTA and CDR2 FQGNSA come from the germline V gene. Trimming stripped 5 bases from V and 1 base from J, with 11 bases between. The CDR3 length is 15 residues.

This clone appeared once. The CDR3 spells CASRKGSGRSNTGELFF. The CDR3 region has the DNA TGTGCCAGCAGGAAAGGTAGCGGGAGGTCGAACACCGGGGAGCTGTTTTTT. This chain uses TRBV25-1 with TRBJ2-2, with 10 bases fitting TRBD2. The CDR3 sequence is 17 residues long. V was pared by 6 bases and J by 0 bases, with 7 bases of the junction left unmatched. The germline V gene has CDR1 MGHDK and CDR2 SYGVNS. Complete variable domain (other parts from reference TRBV25-1 and TRBJ2-2): EADIYQTPRYLVIGTGKKITLECSQTMGHDKMYWYQQDPGMELHLIHYSYGVNSTEKGDLSSESTVSRIRTEHFPLTLESARPSHTSQYLCASRKGSGRSNTGELFFGEGSRLTVL.

This chain connects TRBV29-1 to TRBJ2-3, with 8 bases that match TRBD2. The CDR3 sequence is 16 residues long. Germline CDR1 and CDR2: SQVTM and ANQGSEA. Germline trimming cut 0 bases from V and 4 bases from J; bases unmatched to any gene: 9. The chain's CDR3 is CSVEDKREIAADTQYF. The CDR3 region has the DNA TGCAGCGTTGAAGATAAGCGGGAGATCGCCGCAGATACGCAGTATTTT.

This chain connects TRBV5-1 to TRBJ2-3; D not resolved. Germline CDR1 is SGHRS and CDR2 is YFSETQ. The CDR3 has 14 amino acids. With 0 bases removed from V and 0 bases from J, the gap between germline ends came to 5 bases. CDR3 sequence (DNA): TGCGCCAGCAGCTTGGAATCTAGCACAGATACGCAGTATTTT. As protein: CASSLESSTDTQYF.

The chain recombines TRBV28 with TRBJ1-6, with D maybe TRBD1 (6 bases). The V end was cut by 7 bases, the J end by 9 bases, with 16 bases between. CDR3 length: 14 residues. Germline V lookup: CDR1 MDHEN, CDR2 SYDVKM. The CDR3: CASTPLRDTSPLHF. The CDR3 DNA follows: TGTGCCAGCACCCCTTTGAGGGACACTTCACCCCTCCACTTT.

The gene calls are TRBV6-5 and TRBJ2-3, with D maybe TRBD1 (5 bases). CDR1 and CDR2 (germline): MNHEY, SVGAGI. The CDR3 runs 14 residues. Trimming took off 0 bases at V and 9 bases at J, with 13 bases between the two ends. The CDR3 bases are TGTGCCAGCAGTTACTCGGGGCTCGGGCAAACGCAGTATTTT. Its protein product is CASSYSGLGQTQYF.

The chain employs TRBV30 and TRBJ2-7; tentative D call: TRBD1 (5 bases). The CDR3 totals 13 residues. Looked up from germline, CDR1 is GTSNPN and CDR2 is SVGIG (reference sequence). V lost 3 bases, J lost 3 bases, and 12 bases lay in between. In nucleotides, the CDR3 is TGTGCCTGGAGATGGGGCCAAGGCTACGAGCAGTACTTC. Encoded protein: CAWRWGQGYEQYF.

In the case of this clone: Likely a read error: the CDR3 ends without its conserved phenylalanine or tryptophan. V and J are TRBV5-1 and TRBJ2-7, with D possibly called TRBD1 or TRBD2 (9 bases each). The CDR3 extends over 19 amino acids. The ends were cut back, 4 bases at V and 4 bases at J, with 30 bases in the middle. Germline assignment: CDR1 SGHRS and CDR2 YFSETQ. The CDR3 here is CASSVKQGATGLATYEQYL. The CDR3 DNA reads as TGCGCCAGCAGCGTAAAACAGGGGGCGACGGGACTAGCAACGTACGAGCAGTACCTC.

This clone was counted once. The CDR3 sequence: CASNKGLAKTDTQYF. Here the CDR3 DNA reads TGTGCCAGTAACAAGGGACTAGCGAAGACAGATACGCAGTATTTT. V gene TRBV19 combines with J gene TRBJ2-3; 10 nucleotides align to TRBD2. The germline V gene has CDR1 LNHDA and CDR2 SQIVND (reference sequence). The J segment lost 3 bases and the V segment lost 7 bases, leaving 7 bases of the junction unmatched. CDR3 length: 15 amino acids.

The genes are TRBV11-2 and TRBJ1-5; 7 bases are a match to TRBD1. This CDR3 has 16 amino acids. V was clipped by 1 base and J by 4 bases; unmatched bases: 7. Germline V CDR1 and CDR2: SGHAT, FQNNGV. CDR3 sequence reads: CASSLVTGTRNQPQHF. In DNA form, the CDR3 reads TGTGCCAGCAGCTTAGTGACAGGGACTCGGAATCAGCCCCAGCATTTT. The whole variable domain, filled in from reference TRBV11-2 and TRBJ1-5, reads EAGVAQSPRYKIIEKRQSVAFWCNPISGHATLYWYQQILGQGPKLLIQFQNNGVVDDSQLPKDRFSAERLKGVDSTLKIQPAKLEDSAVYLCASSLVTGTRNQPQHFGDGTRLSIL.

This clone has a handful of counts. The gene calls are TRBV18 and TRBJ1-1, with 8 bases lining up with TRBD1. Germline lookup yields CDR1 KGHSH and CDR2 LQKENI. Losses at the gene ends were 6 bases for V and 1 base for J; bases not matched to a gene: 4. The CDR3 runs to 14 residues. The CDR3 protein is CASSPGTGNTEAFF. DNA of the CDR3: TGTGCCAGCTCTCCCGGGACAGGGAACACTGAAGCTTTCTTT.

The chain uses TRBV6-1 and TRBJ2-3, with 8 bases lining up with TRBD2. Germline V lookup: CDR1 MNHNS, CDR2 SASEGT. With V trimmed by 2 bases and J by 5 bases, 6 bases remained unmatched. The CDR3 spans 15 residues. The CDR3 DNA follows: TGTGCCAGCAGTGAATCGGGAGGGGGTAAAGATACGCAGTATTTT. The encoded protein is CASSESGGGKDTQYF.

J is TRBJ1-1 and V is TRBV13; TRBD1 matches at 7 bases. The V segment lost 3 bases and the J segment 0 bases; nucleotides outside the gene matches: 4. The CDR3 runs to 15 residues. The germline CDR1 and CDR2 sequences are PRHDT and FYEKMQ (reference sequence). The CDR3 is CASSLGQSMNTEAFF. Here the CDR3 DNA reads TGTGCCAGCAGCTTGGGACAGAGCATGAACACTGAAGCTTTCTTT.

This clone has only a few counts. The chain recombines TRBV27 with TRBJ2-1; the match to TRBD2 covers 7 bases. CDR3 length: 15 amino acids. Losses at the gene ends were 2 bases for V and 5 bases for J; bases not matched to a gene: 6. Germline CDR1 MNHEY, CDR2 SMNVEV (reference sequence). CDR3 amino acids: CASSLGLADNNEQFF. In DNA, the CDR3 is TGTGCCAGCAGTTTAGGTCTAGCGGACAACAATGAGCAGTTCTTC.